One and the same sample provided the 5 T cell receptor beta chains below, sequenced in a study of cytomegalovirus exposure and HLA in healthy donors. In the PCR, 60 Vbeta and 13 Jbeta primers were used. The protocol was immunoSEQ multiplex PCR, while the TCRdb copy is restricted to in-frame clones and leaves out a portion. The table includes 150,000 or so clones, 60% to 80% detected once. Sequencing was carried out using PBMCs. These TCRs come from a woman between 50 and 59 years old in good health and CMV-seropositive.

The J gene is TRBJ1-2, the V gene TRBV18, with TRBD1 matching 7 bases. Germline CDR1 KGHSH, CDR2 LQKENI. CDR3 length equals 13 residues. V trimming: 2 bases; J trimming: 8 bases; junction bases outside the gene matches: 5. The CDR3 loop is CASSPGRQGGYTF. DNA of the CDR3: TGTGCCAGCTCACCAGGGAGACAGGGAGGCTACACCTTC.

This chain joins TRBV2 and TRBJ1-1; 7 positions match TRBD1. From germline, CDR1 is SNHLY and CDR2 FYNNEI. The J segment lost 1 base and the V segment lost 7 bases, leaving 3 bases of the junction unmatched. The CDR3 spans 13 residues. The CDR3 DNA is TGTGCCAGCAAGAAGGGGGCGAACACTGAAGCTTTCTTT. Residues: CASKKGANTEAFF.

The rearrangement joins TRBV11-2 to TRBJ2-3; 10 bases fit TRBD2. V dropped 0 bases and J dropped 7; count of bases not matched to a gene: 7. The germline CDR1 and CDR2 sequences are SGHAT and FQNNGV. The CDR3 is 16 residues long. DNA for the CDR3: TGTGCCAGCAGCTTAGAGAGCGGGAGGGCCATCAATACGCAGTATTTT. Amino acid sequence: CASSLESGRAINTQYF.

This clone was detected once. CDR3 protein: CASSPPGLAGSTGELFF. CDR3 bases: TGTGCCAGCTCACCACCGGGACTAGCGGGAAGCACCGGGGAGCTGTTTTTT. The V gene is TRBV18, the J gene TRBJ2-2; 13 nucleotides match TRBD2. The CDR3 has 17 amino acids. Germline V lookup: CDR1 KGHSH, CDR2 LQKENI. V lost 0 bases, J lost 4 bases, and 2 bases stayed unmatched.

This chain links TRBV5-4 with TRBJ2-6; TRBD1 might be the D (6 bases). The CDR3 has 15 residues. CDR1 is SGHNT and CDR2 is YYREEE in the germline V gene (reference sequence). Trimming stripped 5 bases from V and 2 bases from J, with 11 bases between. The CDR3 bases are TGTGCCAGCAGACCTAGGGGGACTGGGGCCAACGTCCTGACTTTC. It encodes CASRPRGTGANVLTF.